These 26 T cell receptor beta chains were all obtained from the same sample, sequenced in a study of monozygotic twins with inflammatory bowel disease. From its re-call of the 5' RACE reads, TCRdb lists each CDR3 protein once, without DNA. With some 130,000 distinct CDR3 sequences in the sample, the ten largest clones hold 0.95% to 1.5%. Sequencing input: blood. Every receptor here comes from a human donor with ulcerative colitis or Crohn's disease, or a healthy co-twin of an affected twin (not recorded which).

This rearrangement joins TRBV10-3 to TRBJ1-5. The CDR3 extends over 13 amino acids. Germline V gives CDR1 ENHRY, CDR2 SYGVKD. The CDR3 protein is CAIRDSTNQPQHF.

The chain is built from TRBV5-1 and TRBJ1-1; TCRdb lists TRBD1, though no DNA is available to test this call. The length of the CDR3 is 15 residues. Germline V gene data show CDR1 as SGHRS and CDR2 as YFSETQ. The CDR3 sequence: CASSLGDRGEDEAFF.

This rearrangement joins TRBV10-3 to TRBJ2-7; as DNA is missing, the TRBD2 call by TCRdb cannot be tested. There are 15 residues in the CDR3. CDR1 and CDR2 from the germline V gene are ENHRY and SYGVKD. The CDR3 loop reads CAISEGLEPFSEQYF.

This chain uses TRBV12-3 or TRBV12-4 with TRBJ1-2. This CDR3 contains 14 residues. The CDR3 protein is CASSITDWLAGYTF.

This chain uses TRBV7-9 with TRBJ1-3. The CDR3 covers 15 residues. CDR1 and CDR2 (germline): SEHNR, FQNEAQ (reference sequence). The CDR3 sequence: CASSLASSSGNTIYF.

V usage is TRBV29-1 and J usage is TRBJ1-1; the D gene TCRdb calls, TRBD1, cannot be checked with no DNA. The germline gives CDR1 SQVTM, CDR2 ANQGSEA. The CDR3 consists of 14 residues. The CDR3 sequence is CSVAEDRRSAEAFF.

J is TRBJ2-1 and V is TRBV29-1; TCRdb picks TRBD2, but there is no DNA to check that call. The CDR3 totals 13 residues. Germline V lookup: CDR1 SQVTM, CDR2 ANQGSEA. The CDR3 sequence: CSVGVAGASEQFF.

This chain links TRBV15 with TRBJ2-1. This CDR3 contains 13 residues. The germline CDR1 and CDR2 sequences are LNHNV and YYDKDF (reference sequence). The CDR3 loop reads CATSRVSGDEQFF.

The chain uses TRBV5-1 and TRBJ2-1; TCRdb's D gene call, TRBD1, goes unchecked for lack of DNA. The CDR3 runs to 15 residues. Germline V gene sequence: CDR1 SGHRS, CDR2 YFSETQ. The CDR3: CASSLDVLQGIEQFF.

This chain uses TRBV7-6 with TRBJ1-5. The CDR3 loop spans 13 amino acids. Germline V gene sequence: CDR1 SGHVS, CDR2 FNYEAQ. CDR3 in amino acids: CASSLADNQPQHF.

The V gene is TRBV20-1, the J gene TRBJ2-7; TCRdb selects TRBD1, and the lack of DNA leaves this call unchecked. This CDR3 comprises 13 residues. Germline CDR1 and CDR2: DFQATT and SNEGSKA (reference sequence). The CDR3 is CSARPGQGYEQYF.

The chain links TRBV5-4 to TRBJ2-7; the TCRdb call, TRBD2, lacks DNA for checking. There are 15 residues in the CDR3. Per germline, CDR1 SGHNT and CDR2 YYREEE (reference sequence). This chain's CDR3 is CASSSSGTPIYEQYF. Full variable domain (rest looked up from reference TRBV5-4 and TRBJ2-7): ETGVTQSPTHLIKTRGQQVTLRCSSQSGHNTVSWYQQALGQGPQFIFQYYREEENGRGNFPPRFSGLQFPNYSSELNVNALELDDSALYLCASSSSGTPIYEQYFGPGTRLTVT.

The chain uses TRBV12-3 or TRBV12-4 and TRBJ2-7; with no DNA, the TCRdb D assignment of TRBD1 cannot be verified. The CDR3 is 12 amino acids. CDR3 protein: CASSPEGDWGYF.

The chain has TRBV30 and TRBJ2-3. CDR3 length equals 13 residues. The germline V gene has CDR1 GTSNPN and CDR2 SVGIG (reference sequence). The CDR3 here is CAWGGPLTDTQYF.

The chain has TRBV10-3 and TRBJ2-3; checking the TCRdb D call of TRBD1 is not possible without DNA. CDR3 length: 15 amino acids. Germline loops: CDR1 ENHRY, CDR2 SYGVKD. CDR3 sequence reads: CAISEATGGPDTQYF.

This chain joins TRBV20-1 and TRBJ2-7. CDR1 is DFQATT and CDR2 is SNEGSKA in the germline V gene (reference sequence). CDR3 size: 13 residues. CDR3 sequence reads: CSAADRSLSKQYF.

This chain joins TRBV30 and TRBJ1-1; TCRdb's D call, TRBD1, is unchecked because there is no DNA. CDR3 size: 14 residues. The V gene's germline CDR1 is GTSNPN and CDR2 SVGIG (reference sequence). This CDR3 reads CAWGTGGLGTEAFF.

The CDR3 loop is CASSLPGQVNTEAFF. The chain recombines TRBV5-1 with TRBJ1-1; TCRdb's D gene call, TRBD1, goes unchecked for lack of DNA. Germline V CDR1 and CDR2: SGHRS, YFSETQ. This CDR3 is 15 amino acids long.

This chain uses TRBV27 with TRBJ1-1. Germline lookup yields CDR1 MNHEY and CDR2 SMNVEV (reference sequence). This CDR3 is 14 amino acids long. This chain's CDR3 is CASSLSGTNTEAFF.

V and J are TRBV5-1 and TRBJ2-1; TCRdb proposes TRBD1, but this gene call is untestable without DNA. Germline assignment: CDR1 SGHRS and CDR2 YFSETQ. This CDR3 is built from 12 residues. The CDR3 loop reads CASTAGGFEQFF.

J is TRBJ2-2 and V is TRBV19; TCRdb's D call, TRBD1, is unchecked because there is no DNA. The CDR3 has 14 amino acids. In germline, CDR1 is LNHDA, CDR2 SQIVND (reference sequence). The CDR3: CASSIAEGAGELFF.

This CDR3 reads CASSRLDTGGRDTQYF. The chain joins TRBV4-3 to TRBJ2-3; TCRdb selects TRBD2, and the lack of DNA leaves this call unchecked. The CDR3 loop spans 16 amino acids. Germline V gene data show CDR1 as LGHNA and CDR2 as YSLEER.

The V call is TRBV6-4, the J call TRBJ2-1; the TCRdb D gene call, TRBD2, has no DNA to confirm it. The CDR3 has 15 amino acids. Germline V gene lookup returns CDR1 MRHNA and CDR2 SNTAGT. The chain's CDR3 is CASSVTSGPYNEQFF.

The chain's CDR3 is CSAHSLADTQYF. V usage is TRBV20-1 and J usage is TRBJ2-3. The CDR3 is 12 amino acids. The germline CDR1 and CDR2 sequences are DFQATT and SNEGSKA (reference sequence).

V and J are TRBV5-1 and TRBJ1-1. The CDR3 has 14 amino acids. Germline CDR1 reads SGHRS; CDR2 reads YFSETQ. The chain's CDR3 is CASSLRVGSTEAFF.

This rearrangement joins TRBV5-1 to TRBJ2-3. The length of the CDR3 is 14 residues. Germline loops: CDR1 SGHRS, CDR2 YFSETQ. The CDR3: CASSPFATTDTQYF.